The sequence of this TCR beta chain was determined in a study of Graves' ophthalmopathy and Graves' hyperthyroidism. General study results and limits: Blood was where most expanded thyroid clonotypes above 0.001 frequency also turned up. Researchers report that a 13-signature model separated ophthalmopathy from stable hyperthyroidism, posting about 88% sensitivity and 65% to 82% specificity.

V was pared by 8 bases and J by 2 bases, with 10 bases of the junction left unmatched. Germline CDR1 is LNHDA and CDR2 is SQIVND (reference sequence). This CDR3 has 15 residues. Clinical symptoms, serum thyroxine, TRAb, thyroid ultrasound and orbital computed tomography determined diagnosis. In this sample, this clonotype turned up a few times. What it binds is unknown. RNA served as the template for amplifying TCR beta CDR3 regions. Scientists carried out first-round RT-PCR using HTBI primers and then a second-round multiplex PCR. TCRdb re-analysed the multiplex PCR reads in MiXCR, keeping a single row per CDR3 protein. Here the sample spans 650,000 to 900,000 distinct CDR3 sequences, approximately 40% being singletons.

The TCR was taken from an adult man with Graves' ophthalmopathy. The sequenced material came from peripheral blood. V gene TRBV19 combines with J gene TRBJ2-7; TRBD1 matches 9 bases. The CDR3 loop reads CASYPSGQGTYEQYF. CDR3 DNA: TGTGCCAGTTATCCCTCGGGACAGGGTACCTACGAGCAGTACTTC.